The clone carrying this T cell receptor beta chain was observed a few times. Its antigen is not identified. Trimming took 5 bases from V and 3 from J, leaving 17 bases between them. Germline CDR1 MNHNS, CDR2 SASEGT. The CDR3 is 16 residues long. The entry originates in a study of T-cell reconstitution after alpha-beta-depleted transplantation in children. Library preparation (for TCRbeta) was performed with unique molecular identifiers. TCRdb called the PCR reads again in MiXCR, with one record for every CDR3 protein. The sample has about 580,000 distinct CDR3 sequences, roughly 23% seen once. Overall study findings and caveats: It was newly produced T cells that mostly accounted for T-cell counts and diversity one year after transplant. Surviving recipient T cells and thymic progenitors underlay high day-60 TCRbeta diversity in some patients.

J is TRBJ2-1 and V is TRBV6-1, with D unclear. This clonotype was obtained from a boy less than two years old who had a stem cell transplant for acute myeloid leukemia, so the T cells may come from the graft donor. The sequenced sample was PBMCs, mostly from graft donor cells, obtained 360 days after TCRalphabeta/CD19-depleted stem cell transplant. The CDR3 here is CASSPGRRPGYNEQFF. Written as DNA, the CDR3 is TGTGCCAGCAGTCCCGGCCGGCGGCCCGGCTACAATGAGCAGTTCTTC.